The 30 T cell receptor beta chains presented below share a single source sample, sequenced in a study of long-term antiretroviral therapy in people with HIV. At the survey level, the v3.0 immunoSEQ assay was run. TCRdb's copy holds only in-frame clones and misses some; the assay was immunoSEQ multiplex PCR. The sample shows over 30,000 clones, roughly 80% of them seen only once. The input for sequencing was unsorted PBMCs, taken 1 year after starting antiretroviral therapy. The origin of the receptors is a man aged 18 to 29 with HIV.

V gene TRBV7-9 combines with J gene TRBJ1-2, with 9 bases aligning to TRBD1. The V gene's germline CDR1 is SEHNR and CDR2 FQNEAQ (reference sequence). CDR3 size: 17 residues. V was pared by 5 bases and J by 4 bases, with 14 bases of the junction left unmatched. CDR3 loop: CASSVTTGGGGGYGYTF. The CDR3 DNA follows: TGTGCCAGCAGCGTAACTACAGGGGGCGGCGGGGGCTATGGCTACACCTTC.

This rearrangement joins TRBV7-7 to TRBJ2-7; TRBD1 is a possible D gene (5 bases). CDR1 and CDR2 (germline): SSHAT, FNYEAQ (reference sequence). Trimming pared 4 bases from V and 0 bases from J, leaving 10 bases between. CDR3 length equals 14 residues. The CDR3 DNA is TGTGCCAGCAGCTCGGACACGGACTCCTACGAGCAGTACTTC. Its protein product is CASSSDTDSYEQYF.

The chain recombines TRBV15 with TRBJ2-7; D tentatively fits TRBD1 or TRBD2 (5 bases each). Germline values: CDR1 LNHNV, CDR2 YYDKDF (reference sequence). This CDR3 has 17 residues. The germline V and J ends were trimmed by 0 bases and 4 bases, with 19 bases remaining between them. CDR3 sequence reads: CATSRDEWGSRDYEQYF. The CDR3 DNA reads as TGTGCCACCAGCAGAGATGAATGGGGGAGCAGGGATTACGAGCAGTACTTC.

DNA of the CDR3: TGTGCCAGCAGCTTAGATCTAAGGGGACGGAGGGGCACTGAAGCTTTCTTT. Amino acid sequence: CASSLDLRGRRGTEAFF. The V and J genes are TRBV11-2 and TRBJ1-1; perhaps TRBD1 as D (5 bases). This CDR3 has 17 residues. V was trimmed by 0 bases and J by 4 bases, leaving 18 bases between them. Germline V lookup: CDR1 SGHAT, CDR2 FQNNGV.

This clone was detected only a few times. The chain has TRBV28 and TRBJ2-7, with 7 nucleotides matching TRBD1. The germline V gene encodes CDR1 MDHEN and CDR2 SYDVKM. The CDR3 contains 13 residues. After removal of 11 bases from V and 3 bases from J, the junction contained 10 bases not matched to a gene. CDR3 nucleotide sequence: TGTGCCTCTTTAGGCCCAGGGGGCTACGAGCAGTACTTC. Translating it yields CASLGPGGYEQYF.

In this sample, this clone turned up a few times. This chain uses TRBV6-5 with TRBJ1-2; D is unclear. V was cut by 2 bases and J by 0 bases, with 10 bases left in between. The CDR3 contains 15 residues. Germline V gene data show CDR1 as MNHEY and CDR2 as SVGAGI. The CDR3 protein is CASSYATSANYGYTF. In DNA, the CDR3 is TGTGCCAGCAGTTACGCGACTTCTGCTAACTATGGCTACACCTTC.

The chain couples TRBV19 to TRBJ2-1; a possible D gene is TRBD2 (7 bases). The CDR3 sequence is 15 residues long. Germline V CDR1 and CDR2: LNHDA, SQIVND (reference sequence). The V gene lost 3 bases and the J gene lost 3 bases, with 12 bases spanning the gap. The CDR3 region has the DNA TGTGCCAGTAGTATTAGGGGGGGTAACTACAATGAGCAGTTCTTC. Translated: CASSIRGGNYNEQFF.

The chain carries TRBV25-1 and TRBJ2-7; unclear D gene. The CDR3 covers 18 residues. Deletions cut 3 bases from V and 3 bases from J, with 24 bases between. Germline CDR1 and CDR2: MGHDK and SYGVNS. CDR3 in amino acids: CASSDQSRPSSPVYEQYF. DNA for the CDR3: TGTGCCAGCAGTGACCAATCTAGACCGTCCAGCCCGGTCTACGAGCAGTACTTC.

The chain recombines TRBV5-4 with TRBJ1-5, with D hard to call. The CDR3 has 19 residues. Germline V CDR1 and CDR2: SGHNT, YYREEE (reference sequence). V gave up 8 bases and J gave up 0 bases, with 27 bases separating them. The CDR3 DNA follows: TGTGCCAGGAACCTGGGCTGTTTTCCCTATAATTATAGCAATCAGCCCCAGCATTTT. This encodes CARNLGCFPYNYSNQPQHF.

The chain has TRBV5-1 and TRBJ2-7, with D possibly matching TRBD1 (6 bases). The germline V gene encodes CDR1 SGHRS and CDR2 YFSETQ. Between the trimmed V and J ends, which lost 1 base and 2 bases, there was a span of 10 bases. This CDR3 comprises 14 residues. The CDR3 DNA sequence: TGCGCCAGCAGCTTGAGGGGGATCACCTACGAGCAGTACTTC. Protein product: CASSLRGITYEQYF.

This clone occurred a few times. The chain couples TRBV4-1 to TRBJ1-2; maybe TRBD1 (5 bases). Between the trimmed V and J ends, which lost 6 bases and 3 bases, there was a span of 14 bases. Germline V gene lookup returns CDR1 MGHRA and CDR2 YSYEKL. The CDR3 length is 14 residues. CDR3 bases: TGCGCCAGCAGGTATAGGGACTTACACTATGGCTACACCTTC. It codes for CASRYRDLHYGYTF.

V usage is TRBV5-4 and J usage is TRBJ2-7; no reliable D call. Germline CDR1 and CDR2: SGHNT and YYREEE (reference sequence). V dropped 0 bases and J dropped 1 base, with 5 bases sitting between them. The CDR3 contains 13 residues. CDR3 sequence reads: CASSLAESYEQYF. CDR3 nucleotides: TGTGCCAGCAGCTTGGCGGAGTCCTACGAGCAGTACTTC.

The chain is built from TRBV2 and TRBJ2-7; a possible D gene is TRBD2 (6 bases). The CDR3 loop spans 12 amino acids. Trimming pared 6 bases from V and 0 bases from J, leaving 6 bases between. CDR1 and CDR2 (germline): SNHLY, FYNNEI. CDR3 sequence reads: CASRRDSYEQYF. The CDR3 nucleotides read TGTGCCAGCAGGCGGGACTCCTACGAGCAGTACTTC.

This clone turned up a few times. V and J are TRBV27 and TRBJ1-6; perhaps TRBD1 as D (6 bases). CDR1 and CDR2 from the germline V gene are MNHEY and SMNVEV (reference sequence). Trimming removed 1 base from V and 9 bases from J, with 13 bases in between. CDR3 length: 15 residues. This CDR3 is CASSLLGGRASPLHF. As DNA, the CDR3 is TGTGCCAGCAGTTTATTAGGGGGAAGAGCTTCACCCCTCCACTTT.

This clone occurred once. The V gene is TRBV7-8, the J gene TRBJ2-7; no firm D call. The CDR3 has 14 amino acids. CDR1 is SGHVS and CDR2 is FQNEAQ in the germline V gene. The V end was cut by 5 bases, the J end by 4 bases, with 15 bases between. Written as DNA, the CDR3 is TGTGCCAGCAGCCCCTTCCCGGACGGATACGAGCAGTACTTC. Its protein is CASSPFPDGYEQYF.

The chain is built from TRBV7-8 and TRBJ1-1; TRBD1 might be the D (5 bases). This CDR3 comprises 17 residues. V lost 0 bases and J 2 bases, leaving 16 bases between the germline ends. Germline V lookup: CDR1 SGHVS, CDR2 FQNEAQ. Here the CDR3 DNA reads TGTGCCAGCAGCTTAGCAGGGGACCGGGGACTCAACACTGAAGCTTTCTTT. The encoded protein is CASSLAGDRGLNTEAFF.

The gene calls are TRBV7-3 and TRBJ2-1, with 10 bases fitting TRBD2. The V and J ends lost 6 bases and 4 bases, in that order; junction bases with no gene match: 6. The CDR3 contains 15 residues. The V gene's germline CDR1 is SGHTA and CDR2 FQGTGA. The CDR3 DNA follows: TGTGCCAGCAGTTTGACTAGCGGGCCTTACAATGAGCAGTTCTTC. Its translation: CASSLTSGPYNEQFF. Looking up the rest from reference TRBV7-3 and TRBJ2-1 gives the full variable domain: GAGVSQTPSNKVTEKGKYVELRCDPISGHTALYWYRQSLGQGPEFLIYFQGTGAADDSGLPNDRFFAVRPEGSVSTLKIQRTERGDSAVYLCASSLTSGPYNEQFFGPGTRLTVL.

The V gene is TRBV5-6, the J gene TRBJ1-1; D unresolved. Germline V gene lookup returns CDR1 SGHDT and CDR2 YYEEEE. The CDR3 is 13 residues long. The germline V and J ends were trimmed by 1 base and 7 bases, with 11 bases remaining between them. CDR3 sequence reads: CASSLNVNGEAFF. The CDR3 DNA reads as TGTGCCAGCAGCTTGAACGTGAACGGTGAAGCTTTCTTT.

Notes on this clone: The sample has other DNA sequences that encode this CDR3 too. V usage is TRBV5-6 and J usage is TRBJ1-1, with unresolved D. The CDR3 spans 13 residues. V was clipped by 4 bases and J by 5 bases, with 12 bases between them. CDR1 is SGHDT, CDR2 YYEEEE, per germline. The CDR3 here is CASSPSSGTEAFF. CDR3 nucleotide sequence: TGTGCCAGCAGCCCAAGCTCCGGGACTGAAGCTTTCTTT.

This sequence joins TRBV19 and TRBJ1-5; 7 nucleotides agree with TRBD1. There are 17 residues in the CDR3. V lost 3 bases and J lost 5; bases outside the gene matches: 13. The germline V gene has CDR1 LNHDA and CDR2 SQIVND (reference sequence). The CDR3 DNA follows: TGTGCCAGTAGTATCTACGGACAGGCCCTCCAGGATCAGCCCCAGCATTTT. This encodes CASSIYGQALQDQPQHF. Full variable domain (rest looked up from reference TRBV19 and TRBJ1-5): DGGITQSPKYLFRKEGQNVTLSCEQNLNHDAMYWYRQDPGQGLRLIYYSQIVNDFQKGDIAEGYSVSREKKESFPLTVTSAQKNPTAFYLCASSIYGQALQDQPQHFGDGTRLSIL.

The V call is TRBV9, the J call TRBJ2-1; D is unresolved. The CDR3 contains 14 residues. Trimming pared 0 bases from V and 2 bases from J, leaving 6 bases between. CDR1 is SGDLS and CDR2 is YYNGEE in the germline V gene. The chain's CDR3 is CASSVGVTYNEQFF. For the CDR3, the DNA is TGTGCCAGCAGCGTAGGGGTGACCTACAATGAGCAGTTCTTC.

The count of this clone is one. The chain links TRBV19 to TRBJ1-2, with TRBD1 matching over 7 bases. After removal of 3 bases from V and 6 bases from J, the junction contained 7 bases not matched to a gene. There are 14 residues in the CDR3. The V gene's germline CDR1 is LNHDA and CDR2 SQIVND (reference sequence). The DNA for the CDR3 is TGTGCCAGTAGTATTGTCAGGACAGGCCATGGCTACACCTTC. This gives the protein CASSIVRTGHGYTF.

The rearrangement links TRBV14 to TRBJ2-7, with 9 bases matching TRBD1. After removal of 4 bases from V and 2 bases from J, the junction contained 3 bases not matched to a gene. Per the germline V gene, CDR1 is SGHDN and CDR2 is FVKESK. This CDR3 has 14 amino acids. The DNA of the CDR3 is TGTGCCAGCAGCCCCGGGACAGGGACCTACGAGCAGTACTTC. Translated: CASSPGTGTYEQYF.

The chain is built from TRBV4-3 and TRBJ1-1, with 8 bases aligning to TRBD1. The CDR3 spans 16 residues. V shed 4 bases, J shed 5 bases, and the junction held 12 bases outside the gene matches. Germline V lookup: CDR1 LGHNA, CDR2 YSLEER. This CDR3 is CASSPRIQGAKTEAFF. The CDR3 DNA reads as TGCGCCAGCAGCCCCAGGATTCAGGGGGCGAAGACTGAAGCTTTCTTT.

V gene TRBV10-3 combines with J gene TRBJ2-5; TRBD1 is a possible D gene (6 bases). The CDR3 spans 13 residues. V lost 3 bases and J lost 2, with 7 bases in between. Germline lookup yields CDR1 ENHRY and CDR2 SYGVKD. CDR3 loop: CAISDQGQETQYF. CDR3 in DNA: TGTGCCATCAGTGATCAGGGGCAAGAGACCCAGTACTTC.

The chain joins TRBV7-9 to TRBJ1-3; perhaps TRBD1 as D (5 bases). The V end was cut by 7 bases, the J end by 2 bases, with 6 bases between. The CDR3 length is 12 residues. Germline V gene lookup returns CDR1 SEHNR and CDR2 FQNEAQ (reference sequence). CDR3 in amino acids: CASKGAGNTIYF. The CDR3 DNA reads as TGTGCCAGCAAAGGGGCTGGAAACACCATATATTTT.

This rearrangement joins TRBV7-9 to TRBJ2-3, with 8 bases lining up with TRBD2. After removal of 3 bases from V and 6 bases from J, the junction contained 8 bases not matched to a gene. From germline, CDR1 is SEHNR and CDR2 FQNEAQ (reference sequence). This CDR3 contains 15 residues. CDR3 coding DNA: TGTGCCAGCAGCTTTTTGCCAGCGGGAGTGGATACGCAGTATTTT. This translates into CASSFLPAGVDTQYF.

V and J are TRBV27 and TRBJ1-6; tentative D call: TRBD1 (6 bases). CDR1 and CDR2 from the germline V gene are MNHEY and SMNVEV (reference sequence). V was pared by 3 bases and J by 7 bases, with 13 bases between. The CDR3 covers 15 residues. The CDR3 sequence: CASSFSGGVNSPLHF. The CDR3 coding sequence is TGTGCCAGCAGTTTTTCTGGGGGCGTGAATTCACCCCTCCACTTT.

In DNA, the CDR3 is TGTGCCAGCAGCTTGGGTCTCGGCCCCACAGATACGCAGTATTTT. Residues: CASSLGLGPTDTQYF. This chain links TRBV5-8 with TRBJ2-3; D gene ambiguous. The CDR3 is 15 residues long. Deletions cut 0 bases from V and 2 bases from J, with 10 bases between. Germline CDR1 and CDR2: SGHTS and YDEGEE.

The chain uses TRBV18 and TRBJ2-7; D is unclear. Trimming took 1 base from V and 0 from J, leaving 10 bases between them. This CDR3 has 15 amino acids. The germline V gene encodes CDR1 KGHSH and CDR2 LQKENI. CDR3 nucleotides: TGTGCCAGCTCACCACAGCCAGTGGGCTCCTACGAGCAGTACTTC. Encoded protein: CASSPQPVGSYEQYF.